This entry is about one T cell receptor (beta chain). Its specificity is not known. Time point described: newly diagnosed GD, antithyroid drugs for less than 3 months. With RNA extracted from PBMCs as input, the TCR library was made. Sequencing libraries for TCR beta were prepared with iRepertoire HTBI primers and Arm-PCR of CDR3 regions. TCRdb re-called the multiplex PCR reads through MiXCR, storing one row per CDR3 protein. The sample carries 350,000 to 550,000 distinct CDR3 sequences, 15% recorded once. These data are taken from a study of regulatory T cells in long-lasting Graves disease. Study results and limitations: It is possible that accuracy was reduced by the small size of the sample.

The CDR3 runs to 18 residues. Deletions cut 7 bases from V and 6 bases from J, with 30 bases between. CDR1 and CDR2 (germline): LGHDT, YNNKEL (reference sequence). These sequences were also reported in another study, on T cells in Graves' hyperthyroidism and ophthalmopathy. This second study says: Most expanded thyroid clonotypes above 0.001 recurred in blood.

V usage is TRBV3-1 and J usage is TRBJ1-1, with D unresolved. Source: peripheral blood mononuclear cells (PBMCs), taken at new diagnosis, from a patient treated with antithyroid drugs. This clonotype was obtained from a woman in her thirties with Graves disease. Here the CDR3 DNA reads TGTGCCAGCACCCCAACGGAGGGTATGCACACCGACTTATCTGAAGCTTTCTTT. It is translated as CASTPTEGMHTDLSEAFF.